Presented here are 6 T cell receptor beta chains from one specimen sequenced in a study of identical twins. TCRdb fed the 5' RACE reads into MiXCR, producing one record per CDR3 protein. The sample carries about 390,000 distinct CDR3 sequences, around 9% recorded once. Sequenced sample: naive T cells sorted from blood. The receptors stem from a woman aged 50 to 60 in good health.

The chain joins TRBV5-1 to TRBJ1-6; D perhaps matches TRBD1 (6 bases). V shed 4 bases and J shed 6 bases, with 14 bases lying between them. The V gene's germline CDR1 is SGHRS and CDR2 YFSETQ. CDR3 length equals 15 residues. CDR3: CASSPYRASNSPLHF. The DNA for the CDR3 is TGCGCCAGCAGCCCTTACAGGGCGAGTAATTCACCCCTCCACTTT.

This clonotype appeared many times. The rearrangement joins TRBV6-6 to TRBJ2-5; D unresolved. The CDR3 runs to 14 residues. The V gene lost 1 base and the J gene lost 1 base, with 7 bases spanning the gap. CDR1 MNHNY and CDR2 SVGAGI come from the germline V gene (reference sequence). The CDR3 region is CASSYYVGQETQYF. CDR3 DNA sequence: TGTGCCAGCAGTTACTACGTAGGCCAAGAGACCCAGTACTTC.

Ten or more counts support this clonotype. V and J are TRBV29-1 and TRBJ2-6, with a weak D call TRBD2 (5 bases). Germline CDR1 and CDR2: SQVTM and ANQGSEA. The length of the CDR3 is 13 residues. V lost 7 bases, J lost 0 bases, and 7 bases lay in between. CDR3 region: CSGGPSGANVLTF. The CDR3 DNA sequence: TGCAGCGGAGGGCCCTCTGGGGCCAACGTCCTGACTTTC.

The V gene is TRBV30, the J gene TRBJ1-4; D is possibly TRBD1 (5 bases). Germline loops: CDR1 GTSNPN, CDR2 SVGIG (reference sequence). The CDR3 contains 14 residues. Trimming removed 0 bases from V and 4 bases from J, with 9 bases in between. The CDR3 region is CAWSVEGINEKLFF. CDR3 coding DNA: TGTGCCTGGAGTGTAGAGGGGATTAATGAAAAACTGTTTTTT.

The rearrangement uses TRBV29-1 and TRBJ2-5; D may be TRBD1 or TRBD2 (5 bases each). The length of the CDR3 is 13 residues. Germline loops: CDR1 SQVTM, CDR2 ANQGSEA. With 5 bases removed from V and 2 bases from J, the gap between germline ends came to 12 bases. The DNA for the CDR3 is TGCAGCGTTAGGGGACGGTTGCAAGAGACCCAGTACTTC. This sequence encodes CSVRGRLQETQYF.

The chain combines TRBV12-3 or TRBV12-4 with TRBJ1-1; no clear D gene. This CDR3 has 14 amino acids. V was shortened by 6 bases and J by 0 bases, with 11 bases between the two germline ends. This CDR3 is CASRPGAMNTEAFF. CDR3 DNA: TGTGCCAGCAGGCCGGGAGCTATGAACACTGAAGCTTTCTTT.